This passage covers 24 T cell receptor beta chains from one sample sequenced in a study of T cell responses to AZD1222 COVID-19 vaccine. TCRdb's table, derived via immunoSEQ multiplex PCR, lists solely in-frame clones and lacks some. The table includes some 130,000 clones, 80% to 90% detected once. The source material was peripheral blood, sampled on day 0 of AZD1222 vaccination. The receptors here all came from an adult in good health.

The chain links TRBV27 to TRBJ1-2; 8 bases align to TRBD1. The CDR3 length is 15 residues. Per germline, CDR1 MNHEY and CDR2 SMNVEV (reference sequence). V was clipped by 0 bases and J by 6 bases; unmatched bases: 6. The CDR3 sequence is CASSLSAGGSDGYTF. DNA for the CDR3: TGTGCCAGCAGTTTATCGGCAGGGGGCTCGGATGGCTACACCTTC.

This chain uses TRBV29-1 with TRBJ1-1, with D unclear. From germline, CDR1 is SQVTM and CDR2 ANQGSEA. V lost 6 bases, J lost 11 bases, and 19 bases lay in between. This CDR3 is built from 12 residues. The CDR3 spells CSVSRPPDAAFF. The CDR3 nucleotides are TGCAGCGTCTCCCGACCCCCCGACGCGGCTTTCTTT.

V gene TRBV4-3 combines with J gene TRBJ2-7, with a weak D call TRBD2 (6 bases). V was cut by 4 bases and J by 4 bases, with 14 bases left in between. This CDR3 comprises 14 residues. The germline V gene encodes CDR1 LGHNA and CDR2 YSLEER. The CDR3 spells CASSRGDSPYEQYF. CDR3 DNA sequence: TGCGCCAGCAGCCGGGGGGACTCCCCGTACGAGCAGTACTTC.

V gene TRBV15 combines with J gene TRBJ2-3; 7 bases line up with TRBD1. V shed 0 bases, J shed 4 bases, and the junction held 4 bases outside the gene matches. The CDR3 is 15 residues long. The V gene's germline CDR1 is LNHNV and CDR2 YYDKDF (reference sequence). In DNA form, the CDR3 reads TGTGCCACCAGCAGAGACGGTCAGGGGGCAGATACGCAGTATTTT. It yields the protein CATSRDGQGADTQYF.

This clone was detected once. The rearrangement joins TRBV11-3 to TRBJ2-3; D might be TRBD2 (6 bases). This CDR3 has 16 amino acids. Trimming removed 6 bases from V and 0 bases from J, with 16 bases in between. Germline loops: CDR1 SGHNT, CDR2 YENEEA. DNA of the CDR3: TGTGCCAGCAGACAACGGGGGTGGTCTAGCACAGATACGCAGTATTTT. Translation: CASRQRGWSSTDTQYF.

V is TRBV5-1 and J is TRBJ1-1; D unclear. The CDR3 sequence is 14 residues long. V dropped 1 base and J dropped 3 bases, with 10 bases sitting between them. CDR1 and CDR2 (germline): SGHRS, YFSETQ. The CDR3 is CASSLRQVDTEAFF. The CDR3 nucleotides read TGCGCCAGCAGCTTGAGGCAGGTGGACACTGAAGCTTTCTTT. The full variable domain, with the rest looked up from reference TRBV5-1 and TRBJ1-1, is KAGVTQTPRYLIKTRGQQVTLSCSPISGHRSVSWYQQTPGQGLQFLFEYFSETQRNKGNFPGRFSGRQFSNSRSEMNVSTLELGDSALYLCASSLRQVDTEAFFGQGTRLTVV.

This chain uses TRBV24-1 with TRBJ2-2, with a possible D match to TRBD1 (6 bases). CDR1 and CDR2 (germline): KGHDR, SFDVKD. CDR3 length: 15 residues. V was clipped by 4 bases and J by 4 bases, with 12 bases between them. CDR3 sequence (DNA): TGTGCCACCAGTGACTCGGGACAACCCACCGGGGAGCTGTTTTTT. Residues: CATSDSGQPTGELFF.

V and J are TRBV6-2 or TRBV6-3 and TRBJ2-3, with D perhaps TRBD2 (5 bases). The ends were cut back, 2 bases at V and 0 bases at J, with 9 bases in the middle. The germline gives CDR1 MNHEY, CDR2 SVGEGT. The CDR3 has 15 amino acids. The CDR3 coding sequence is TGTGCCAGCAGTTACGTAGCGTCCAGCACAGATACGCAGTATTTT. Translating gives CASSYVASSTDTQYF.

This chain joins TRBV27 and TRBJ2-1, with D possibly being TRBD2 (6 bases). Germline CDR1 and CDR2: MNHEY and SMNVEV (reference sequence). Trimming pared 6 bases from V and 0 bases from J, leaving 15 bases between. This CDR3 contains 16 residues. The CDR3 protein is CASSPGSGGSYNEQFF. CDR3 in DNA: TGTGCCAGCAGCCCCGGTAGCGGAGGCTCCTACAATGAGCAGTTCTTC.

The chain couples TRBV11-2 to TRBJ2-5; TRBD2 agrees at 13 bases. The germline gives CDR1 SGHAT, CDR2 FQNNGV. After removal of 5 bases from V and 1 base from J, the junction contained 4 bases not matched to a gene. This CDR3 contains 16 residues. In DNA, the CDR3 is TGTGCCAGCAGCGCCCGACTAGCGGGGGGCCAAGAGACCCAGTACTTC. Its protein product is CASSARLAGGQETQYF.

In this sample, this clone is medium-sized (0.01 to 0.1%). The chain carries TRBV24-1 and TRBJ2-2; D possibly corresponds to TRBD1 (6 bases). The CDR3 totals 15 residues. V gave up 5 bases and J gave up 1 base, with 10 bases separating them. CDR1 is KGHDR and CDR2 is SFDVKD in the germline V gene. The CDR3 is CATSGGTMNTGELFF. The CDR3 DNA is TGTGCCACCAGTGGGGGGACAATGAACACCGGGGAGCTGTTTTTT.

The chain links TRBV6-5 to TRBJ1-2; D is possibly TRBD1 (5 bases). The germline V gene encodes CDR1 MNHEY and CDR2 SVGAGI. The CDR3 contains 16 residues. Trimming pared 4 bases from V and 4 bases from J, leaving 19 bases between. The CDR3 sequence is CASSSPRGGKAYGYTF. CDR3 bases: TGTGCCAGCAGTTCCCCTCGGGGGGGAAAGGCCTATGGCTACACCTTC.

This chain links TRBV5-1 with TRBJ2-7; tentatively, D is TRBD2 (6 bases). The ends were cut back, 0 bases at V and 6 bases at J, with 10 bases in the middle. This CDR3 is 13 amino acids long. Germline V gene sequence: CDR1 SGHRS, CDR2 YFSETQ. CDR3 loop: CASSLAGTPEQYF. CDR3 sequence (DNA): TGCGCCAGCAGCTTGGCCGGGACTCCCGAGCAGTACTTC.

This clone has a single count. Here the CDR3 DNA reads TGTGCCAGCTCAGCGGGGATGTACAATGAGCAGTTCTTC. This gives the protein CASSAGMYNEQFF. The rearrangement links TRBV18 to TRBJ2-1; weak D call: TRBD2 (6 bases). Germline CDR1 KGHSH, CDR2 LQKENI. CDR3 length: 13 amino acids. Trimming cost V 5 bases and J 4 bases, with 9 bases left between them.

The V call is TRBV7-3, the J call TRBJ2-1; perhaps TRBD2 as D (6 bases). Germline lookup yields CDR1 SGHTA and CDR2 FQGTGA. Trimming left V 6 bases short and J 0 bases short, with 12 bases between. The CDR3 consists of 15 residues. The CDR3 coding sequence is TGTGCCAGCAGTCGCGGGGTTTTCTCCTACAATGAGCAGTTCTTC. Translating gives CASSRGVFSYNEQFF.

The chain couples TRBV4-1 to TRBJ2-3, with 15 positions matching TRBD2. Germline V gene lookup returns CDR1 MGHRA and CDR2 YSYEKL. V lost 2 bases and J lost 5; bases outside the gene matches: 8. The CDR3 length is 18 residues. Written as DNA, the CDR3 is TGCGCCAGCAGCCAAACCCCGGGACTAGCGGGGGGCGGAGATACGCAGTATTTT. Its protein product is CASSQTPGLAGGGDTQYF.

The chain recombines TRBV7-3 with TRBJ1-2; no definite D call. Trimming left V 5 bases short and J 4 bases short, with 14 bases between. In germline, CDR1 is SGHTA, CDR2 FQGTGA. The CDR3 spans 14 residues. CDR3 loop: CASSPGREGYGYTF. CDR3 bases: TGTGCCAGCAGCCCCGGTAGGGAGGGCTATGGCTACACCTTC.

The chain recombines TRBV19 with TRBJ1-1, with D tentatively TRBD1 (6 bases). V was cut by 3 bases and J by 0 bases, with 17 bases left in between. CDR1 and CDR2 (germline): LNHDA, SQIVND (reference sequence). This CDR3 is built from 17 residues. The CDR3 is CASSIRVGGRLNTEAFF. The CDR3 DNA sequence: TGTGCCAGTAGTATTAGGGTGGGGGGCAGGTTGAACACTGAAGCTTTCTTT. The entire variable domain, with the rest obtained from reference TRBV19 and TRBJ1-1, is as follows: DGGITQSPKYLFRKEGQNVTLSCEQNLNHDAMYWYRQDPGQGLRLIYYSQIVNDFQKGDIAEGYSVSREKKESFPLTVTSAQKNPTAFYLCASSIRVGGRLNTEAFFGQGTRLTVV.

This chain connects TRBV3-1 (or the pseudogene TRBV3-2) to TRBJ1-1; no clear D. V was shortened by 4 bases and J by 5 bases, with 17 bases between the two germline ends. Per the germline V gene, CDR1 is LGHDT and CDR2 is YNNKEL (reference sequence). CDR3 length equals 15 residues. The CDR3 DNA reads as TGTGCCAGCAGCCGGTCTAGGGTCTCGGGAACTGAAGCTTTCTTT. Amino acids: CASSRSRVSGTEAFF.

The chain uses TRBV5-3 and TRBJ1-5; 7 positions match TRBD1. TRBV5-3 is noted as an ORF with a role that remains uncertain. The CDR3 runs 14 residues. With V trimmed by 3 bases and J by 6 bases, 6 bases remained unmatched. CDR3 in DNA: TGTGCCAGAAGCTCCCGGGACAGATTTCAGCCCCAGCATTTT. Translated, it gives CARSSRDRFQPQHF.

This chain links TRBV5-6 with TRBJ1-2, with D possibly being TRBD1 (6 bases). V lost 5 bases, J lost 4 bases, and 12 bases lay in between. Germline CDR1 SGHDT, CDR2 YYEEEE. The CDR3 contains 13 residues. The CDR3 DNA sequence: TGTGCCAGCAGACCACAGGGCGGCTATGGCTACACCTTC. Translated, it gives CASRPQGGYGYTF.

The rearrangement uses TRBV12-3 or TRBV12-4 and TRBJ1-2; 7 nucleotides line up with TRBD1. This CDR3 contains 13 residues. After removal of 4 bases from V and 9 bases from J, the junction contained 8 bases not matched to a gene. Here the CDR3 DNA reads TGTGCCAGCAGTTCGACAGGGAGGCTTAGCTACACCTTC. It codes for CASSSTGRLSYTF.

This clone was detected only once. The CDR3 loop is CASSIDREPPQHF. The CDR3 DNA reads TGTGCCAGTAGTATAGATAGGGAGCCGCCCCAGCATTTT. The chain recombines TRBV19 with TRBJ1-5; D uncertain. In germline, CDR1 is LNHDA, CDR2 SQIVND (reference sequence). This CDR3 contains 13 residues. The V end was cut by 0 bases, the J end by 9 bases, with 9 bases between.

The rearrangement links TRBV2 to TRBJ1-5; D perhaps matches TRBD1 (5 bases). CDR1 SNHLY and CDR2 FYNNEI come from the germline V gene. The V end lost 2 bases, the J end lost 2 bases, and 10 bases lay between the germline ends. This CDR3 comprises 15 residues. CDR3 sequence reads: CASSEQGRGNQPQHF. In DNA, the CDR3 is TGTGCCAGCAGTGAACAGGGACGCGGCAATCAGCCCCAGCATTTT.